The clone carrying this T cell receptor (beta chain) was observed many times. Its antigen is as yet unknown. Aged 18 to 65, hyperthyroidism patients had been newly diagnosed, with under 2 months' duration. This sample is part of a study of Graves' ophthalmopathy and Graves' hyperthyroidism. Beta-chain TCR CDR3 regions were amplified from RNA transcripts. RT-PCR in the first round used HTBI primers; a second-round multiplex PCR followed. TCRdb reprocessed the multiplex PCR reads via MiXCR and lists one record per CDR3 protein. The sample gives more than 300,000 distinct CDR3 sequences, over 15% of which show up once; approximately 7% is in the top ten. Germline V gives CDR1 KGHSH, CDR2 LQKENI. V lost 6 bases to trimming and J lost 4 bases, with 12 bases between them. The CDR3 spans 13 residues. Study conclusions and caveats: Also, most clonotypes expanded in the thyroid above 0.001 frequency appeared in blood. The model flagged ophthalmopathy progression at 55% to 71% sensitivity and around 77% specificity.

The sequence derives from a young woman with stable Graves' hyperthyroidism. The chain links TRBV18 to TRBJ1-2; D gene unclear. The material sequenced was peripheral blood. This chain's CDR3 is CASSPGRIYGYTF. CDR3 coding DNA: TGTGCCAGCTCCCCTGGACGGATCTATGGCTACACCTTC.